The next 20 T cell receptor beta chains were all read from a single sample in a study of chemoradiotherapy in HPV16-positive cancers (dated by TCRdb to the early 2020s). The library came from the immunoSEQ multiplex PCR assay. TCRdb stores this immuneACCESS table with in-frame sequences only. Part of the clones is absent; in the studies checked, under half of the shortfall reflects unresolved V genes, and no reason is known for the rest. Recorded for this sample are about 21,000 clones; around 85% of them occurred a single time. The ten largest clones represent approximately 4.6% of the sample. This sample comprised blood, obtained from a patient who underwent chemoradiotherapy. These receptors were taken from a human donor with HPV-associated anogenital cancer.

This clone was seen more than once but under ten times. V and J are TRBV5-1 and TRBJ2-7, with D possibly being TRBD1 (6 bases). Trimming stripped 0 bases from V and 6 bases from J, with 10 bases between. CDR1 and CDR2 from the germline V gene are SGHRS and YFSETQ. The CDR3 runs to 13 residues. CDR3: CASSLDRESEQYF. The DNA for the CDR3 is TGCGCCAGCAGCTTGGACAGGGAAAGCGAGCAGTACTTC.

CDR3 region: CASSVGQGFYEQYF. Here the CDR3 DNA reads TGTGCCAGTAGTGTGGGACAGGGGTTCTACGAGCAGTACTTC. The gene calls are TRBV19 and TRBJ2-7, with 10 bases fitting TRBD1. The CDR3 is 14 residues long. CDR1 LNHDA and CDR2 SQIVND come from the germline V gene (reference sequence). After removal of 5 bases from V and 3 bases from J, the junction contained 4 bases not matched to a gene.

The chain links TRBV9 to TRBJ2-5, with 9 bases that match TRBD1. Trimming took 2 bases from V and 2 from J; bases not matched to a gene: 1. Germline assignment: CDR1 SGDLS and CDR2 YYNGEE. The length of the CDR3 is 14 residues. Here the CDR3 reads CASSVGTGQETQYF. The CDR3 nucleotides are TGTGCCAGCAGCGTTGGGACAGGGCAAGAGACCCAGTACTTC.

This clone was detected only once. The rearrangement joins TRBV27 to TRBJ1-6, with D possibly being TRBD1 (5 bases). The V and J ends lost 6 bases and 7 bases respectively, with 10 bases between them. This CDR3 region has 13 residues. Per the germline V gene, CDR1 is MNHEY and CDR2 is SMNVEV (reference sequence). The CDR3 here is CASSRGLNSPLHF. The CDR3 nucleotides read TGTGCCAGCAGCCGGGGCCTCAATTCACCCCTCCACTTT.

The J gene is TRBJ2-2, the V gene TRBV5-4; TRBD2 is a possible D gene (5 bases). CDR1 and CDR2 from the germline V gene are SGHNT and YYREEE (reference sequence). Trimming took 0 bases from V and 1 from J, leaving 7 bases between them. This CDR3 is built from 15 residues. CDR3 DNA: TGTGCCAGCAGCTTGGCGGGGAGGAACACCGGGGAGCTGTTTTTT. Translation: CASSLAGRNTGELFF.

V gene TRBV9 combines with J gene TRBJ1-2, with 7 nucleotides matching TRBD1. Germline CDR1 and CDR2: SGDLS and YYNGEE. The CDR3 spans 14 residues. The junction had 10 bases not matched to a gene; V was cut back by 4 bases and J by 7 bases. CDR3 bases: TGTGCCAGCAGCCCGGACAGGCTGTTCGGTGGCTACACCTTC. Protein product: CASSPDRLFGGYTF.

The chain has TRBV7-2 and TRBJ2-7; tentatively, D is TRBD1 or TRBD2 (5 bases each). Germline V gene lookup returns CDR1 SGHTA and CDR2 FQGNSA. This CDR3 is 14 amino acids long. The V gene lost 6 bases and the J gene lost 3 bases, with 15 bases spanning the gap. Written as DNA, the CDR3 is TGTGCCAGCAGTATCGGTGGGGGAATCTACGAGCAGTACTTC. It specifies CASSIGGGIYEQYF.

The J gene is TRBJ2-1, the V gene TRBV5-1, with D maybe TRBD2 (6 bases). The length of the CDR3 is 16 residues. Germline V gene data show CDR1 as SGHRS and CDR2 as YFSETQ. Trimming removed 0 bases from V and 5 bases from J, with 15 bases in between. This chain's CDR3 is CASSLAERVADNEQFF. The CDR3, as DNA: TGCGCCAGCAGCTTGGCCGAGAGGGTAGCGGACAATGAGCAGTTCTTC.

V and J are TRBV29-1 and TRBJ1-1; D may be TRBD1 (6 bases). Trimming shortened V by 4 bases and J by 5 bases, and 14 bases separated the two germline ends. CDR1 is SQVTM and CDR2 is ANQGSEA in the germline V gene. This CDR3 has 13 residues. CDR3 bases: TGCAGCGTTGTTTTATTAGACAGGACTGAAGCTTTCTTT. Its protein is CSVVLLDRTEAFF. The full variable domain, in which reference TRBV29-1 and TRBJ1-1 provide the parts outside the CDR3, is SAVISQKPSRDICQRGTSLTIQCQVDSQVTMMFWYRQQPGQSLTLIATANQGSEATYESGFVIDKFPISRPNLTFSTLTVSNMSPEDSSIYLCSVVLLDRTEAFFGQGTRLTVV.

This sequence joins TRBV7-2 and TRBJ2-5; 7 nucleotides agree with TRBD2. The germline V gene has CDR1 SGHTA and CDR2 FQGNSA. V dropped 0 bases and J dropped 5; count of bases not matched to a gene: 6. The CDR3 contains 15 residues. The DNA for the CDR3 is TGTGCCAGCAGCTTAGCGTCTAGCGGTAGGGAGACCCAGTACTTC. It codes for CASSLASSGRETQYF.

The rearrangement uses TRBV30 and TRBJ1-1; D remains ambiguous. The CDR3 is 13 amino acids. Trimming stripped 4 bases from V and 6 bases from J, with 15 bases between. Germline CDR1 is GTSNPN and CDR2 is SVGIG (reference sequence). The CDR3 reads CAWKVLGMAEAFF. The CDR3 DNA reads TGTGCCTGGAAGGTTCTGGGGATGGCTGAAGCTTTCTTT.

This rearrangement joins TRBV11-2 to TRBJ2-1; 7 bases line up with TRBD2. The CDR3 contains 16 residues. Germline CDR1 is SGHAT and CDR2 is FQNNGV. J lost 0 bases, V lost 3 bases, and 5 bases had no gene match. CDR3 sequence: CASSFPRGSSYNEQFF. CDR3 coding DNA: TGTGCCAGCAGCTTCCCGCGGGGGAGCTCCTACAATGAGCAGTTCTTC.

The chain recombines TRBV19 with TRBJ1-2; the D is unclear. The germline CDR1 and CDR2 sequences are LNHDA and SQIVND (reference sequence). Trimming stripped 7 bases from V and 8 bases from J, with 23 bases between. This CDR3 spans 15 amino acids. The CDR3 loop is CASILLSRPGRGYTF. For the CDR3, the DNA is TGTGCCAGTATTCTCCTTTCGAGACCCGGGCGAGGCTACACCTTC.

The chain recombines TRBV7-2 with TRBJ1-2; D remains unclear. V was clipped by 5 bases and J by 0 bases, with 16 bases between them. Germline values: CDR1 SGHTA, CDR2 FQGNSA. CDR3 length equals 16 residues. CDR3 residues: CASSQVIGPANYGYTF. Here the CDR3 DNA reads TGTGCCAGCAGCCAAGTCATCGGACCGGCTAACTATGGCTACACCTTC.

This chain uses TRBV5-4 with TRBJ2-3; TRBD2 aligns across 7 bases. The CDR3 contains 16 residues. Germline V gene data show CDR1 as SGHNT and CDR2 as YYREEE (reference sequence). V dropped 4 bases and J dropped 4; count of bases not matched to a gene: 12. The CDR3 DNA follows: TGTGCCAGCAGCCCCGCGTCTCCGGGGGGTTCAGATACGCAGTATTTT. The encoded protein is CASSPASPGGSDTQYF.

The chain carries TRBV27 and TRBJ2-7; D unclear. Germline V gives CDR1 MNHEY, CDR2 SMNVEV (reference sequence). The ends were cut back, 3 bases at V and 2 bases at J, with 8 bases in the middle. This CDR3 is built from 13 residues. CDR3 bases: TGTGCCAGCAGTTTGGACGGAACCTACGAGCAGTACTTC. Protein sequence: CASSLDGTYEQYF.

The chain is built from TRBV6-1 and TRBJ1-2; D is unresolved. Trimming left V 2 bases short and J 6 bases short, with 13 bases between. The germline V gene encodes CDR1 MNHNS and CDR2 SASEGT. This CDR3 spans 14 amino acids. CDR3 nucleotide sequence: TGTGCCAGCAGTGAAACCAGTAGGTTCGATGGCTACACCTTC. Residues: CASSETSRFDGYTF.

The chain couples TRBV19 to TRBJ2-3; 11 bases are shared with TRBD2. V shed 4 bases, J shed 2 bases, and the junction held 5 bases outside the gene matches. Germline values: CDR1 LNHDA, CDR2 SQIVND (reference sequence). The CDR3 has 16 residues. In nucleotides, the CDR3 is TGTGCCAGTAGTAAACTAGCGGGGGCCCTCACAGATACGCAGTATTTT. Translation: CASSKLAGALTDTQYF.

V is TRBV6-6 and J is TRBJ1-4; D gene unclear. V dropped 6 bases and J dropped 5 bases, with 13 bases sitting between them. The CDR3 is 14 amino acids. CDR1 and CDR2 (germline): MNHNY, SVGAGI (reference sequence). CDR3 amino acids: CASRVQGVNEKLFF. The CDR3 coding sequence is TGTGCCAGCAGGGTTCAAGGAGTCAATGAAAAACTGTTTTTT.

This CDR3 reads CASSEIQGQETQYF. Written as DNA, the CDR3 is TGTGCCAGCAGTGAGATACAGGGCCAAGAGACCCAGTACTTC. The V call is TRBV25-1, the J call TRBJ2-5, with D possibly TRBD1 on 6 matching bases. The CDR3 consists of 14 residues. V was pared by 3 bases and J by 1 base, with 9 bases between. CDR1 and CDR2 from the germline V gene are MGHDK and SYGVNS.